These 25 T cell receptor beta chains came from one sample sequenced in a study of cytomegalovirus exposure and HLA in healthy donors. The study ran its PCR with 60 Vbeta and 13 Jbeta primers. Method: immunoSEQ multiplex PCR; TCRdb's copy keeps in-frame clones and lacks some. Of roughly 200,000 clones listed, 77% are singletons. Sequencing was done on a sample of PBMCs. The source of these receptors is a woman aged 55-75 years in good health and CMV-seropositive.

The chain combines TRBV5-6 with TRBJ1-5, with 9 bases matching TRBD1. V was pared by 3 bases and J by 4 bases, with 8 bases of the junction left unmatched. CDR3 length: 16 residues. The germline gives CDR1 SGHDT, CDR2 YYEEEE. CDR3 amino acids: CASSSTRDRANQPQHF. The CDR3 DNA is TGTGCCAGCAGCTCCACGCGGGACAGGGCTAATCAGCCCCAGCATTTT.

The chain couples TRBV5-1 to TRBJ2-1; TRBD2 might be the D (6 bases). Trimming took off 6 bases at V and 6 bases at J, with 19 bases between the two ends. Germline V gene lookup returns CDR1 SGHRS and CDR2 YFSETQ. This CDR3 is 15 amino acids long. This CDR3 reads CASTRGGALINEQFF. The DNA for the CDR3 is TGCGCCAGCACCCGAGGCGGGGCTCTGATCAATGAGCAGTTCTTC.

The rearrangement uses TRBV2 and TRBJ2-3; 14 bases align to TRBD2. With 7 bases clipped from V and 9 bases from J, the junction kept 6 bases outside the gene matches. CDR3 length equals 14 residues. Germline CDR1 reads SNHLY; CDR2 reads FYNNEI. DNA for the CDR3: TGTGCCAGCATGGGGGGACTAGCGGGAGACACGCAGTATTTT. Protein: CASMGGLAGDTQYF.

Note on this clone: At one boundary the junction diverges from the germline segment, which might be a read error. The chain is built from TRBV27 and TRBJ2-6; TRBD1 might be the D (5 bases). Per germline, CDR1 MNHEY and CDR2 SMNVEV (reference sequence). This CDR3 region has 16 residues. The chain's CDR3 is CASTGIPFSGANGLTF. The CDR3 nucleotides read TGTGCCAGCACCGGAATTCCCTTCTCTGGGGCCAACGGCCTGACTTTC.

The chain joins TRBV4-2 to TRBJ2-7; a weak D match, TRBD1 (5 bases). CDR1 and CDR2 from the germline V gene are LGHNA and YNFKEQ. The CDR3 has 14 residues. V gave up 0 bases and J gave up 0 bases, with 6 bases separating them. CDR3 in DNA: TGTGCCAGCAGCCAAGACAGGGACTCCTACGAGCAGTACTTC. Residues: CASSQDRDSYEQYF.

This chain uses TRBV19 with TRBJ1-5; 9 bases are shared with TRBD1. The CDR3 runs to 18 residues. Looked up from germline, CDR1 is LNHDA and CDR2 is SQIVND (reference sequence). The V and J ends lost 3 bases and 3 bases, in that order; junction bases with no gene match: 12. The CDR3 DNA is TGTGCCAGTAGTATCTCCGGGACAGGGAAGCCTTCCAATCAGCCCCAGCATTTT. Translating it yields CASSISGTGKPSNQPQHF.

V usage is TRBV9 and J usage is TRBJ2-7; perhaps TRBD1 as D (8 bases). V lost 4 bases and J 5 bases, leaving 13 bases between the germline ends. This CDR3 has 13 residues. Germline loops: CDR1 SGDLS, CDR2 YYNGEE. The CDR3 loop is CASSSGTGNEQYF. CDR3 sequence (DNA): TGTGCCAGCAGCAGCGGGACAGGCAACGAGCAGTACTTC.

The J gene is TRBJ1-3, the V gene TRBV27; the D is unclear. Germline assignment: CDR1 MNHEY and CDR2 SMNVEV (reference sequence). Trimming cost V 9 bases and J 2 bases, with 17 bases left between them. The CDR3 consists of 15 residues. DNA of the CDR3: TGTGCCAGTACCCAAACCGGCAGGCCTGGAAACACCATATATTTT. Residues: CASTQTGRPGNTIYF.

On this clone itself: The CDR3 does not end in the conserved phenylalanine or tryptophan, so this is likely a read error. The chain recombines TRBV4-2 with TRBJ2-7; 11 bases are a match to TRBD2. There are 19 residues in the CDR3. The V gene end was trimmed by 0 bases and the J gene end by 0 bases; junction bases not matched to a gene: 10. Germline CDR1 is LGHNA and CDR2 is YNFKEQ. CDR3 sequence reads: CASSQDKWGTSGSSYEQYS. The DNA of the CDR3 is TGTGCCAGCAGCCAAGACAAGTGGGGTACTAGCGGGAGCTCCTACGAGCAGTACTCC.

The chain recombines TRBV6-5 with TRBJ2-7; tentatively, D is TRBD1 (5 bases). The V gene's germline CDR1 is MNHEY and CDR2 SVGAGI. Trimming shortened V by 5 bases and J by 1 base, and 12 bases separated the two germline ends. This CDR3 is built from 14 residues. CDR3 in amino acids: CASSLGPPSYEQYF. Written as DNA, the CDR3 is TGTGCCAGCAGTCTGGGGCCTCCTTCCTACGAGCAGTACTTC.

This clone was seen a handful of times. V is TRBV7-3 and J is TRBJ2-2; D perhaps matches TRBD1 (6 bases). There are 16 residues in the CDR3. Germline V gene lookup returns CDR1 SGHTA and CDR2 FQGTGA. Trimming took off 3 bases at V and 1 base at J, with 12 bases between the two ends. The CDR3 DNA follows: TGTGCCAGCAGCTTCCACAGGGCGGGGAACACCGGGGAGCTGTTTTTT. This encodes CASSFHRAGNTGELFF.

This chain uses TRBV5-4 with TRBJ2-1; D gene unclear. The CDR3 totals 14 residues. Trimming removed 4 bases at V and 3 bases at J, with 11 bases between. Looked up from germline, CDR1 is SGHNT and CDR2 is YYREEE (reference sequence). CDR3 protein: CASSPETSYNEQFF. In nucleotides, the CDR3 is TGTGCCAGCAGCCCCGAGACAAGCTACAATGAGCAGTTCTTC.

This chain connects TRBV19 to TRBJ2-2; D is unresolved. The ends were cut back, 6 bases at V and 1 base at J, with 6 bases in the middle. Germline V gives CDR1 LNHDA, CDR2 SQIVND (reference sequence). CDR3 size: 13 residues. CDR3 nucleotides: TGTGCCAGTAGACTCGGGAACACCGGGGAGCTGTTTTTT. The encoded protein is CASRLGNTGELFF.

This chain links TRBV7-9 with TRBJ2-3, with D perhaps matching TRBD2 (5 bases). V dropped 7 bases and J dropped 2 bases, with 10 bases sitting between them. The length of the CDR3 is 13 residues. CDR1 and CDR2 from the germline V gene are SEHNR and FQNEAQ (reference sequence). The CDR3 here is CASMALATDTQYF. CDR3 DNA: TGTGCCAGCATGGCCCTAGCCACAGATACGCAGTATTTT.

The chain has TRBV4-3 and TRBJ2-1; 8 positions agree with TRBD2. Germline V gene data show CDR1 as LGHNA and CDR2 as YSLEER. There are 14 residues in the CDR3. The V and J ends lost 0 bases and 9 bases, in that order; junction bases with no gene match: 4. The CDR3 is CASSQDRGGSEQFF. CDR3 nucleotide sequence: TGCGCCAGCAGCCAAGATCGGGGGGGCAGTGAGCAGTTCTTC.

This rearrangement joins TRBV30 to TRBJ1-1; 7 bases fit TRBD1. CDR1 GTSNPN and CDR2 SVGIG come from the germline V gene (reference sequence). CDR3 length: 14 residues. J lost 10 bases, V lost 2 bases, and 13 bases had no gene match. The CDR3 DNA follows: TGTGCCTGGAGTTTCCGGGACAGTCGGATTGTAGCTTTCTTT. Translated: CAWSFRDSRIVAFF.

Worth noting for this clone: At the DNA level, this CDR3 is encoded by other sequences in the same sample as well. This rearrangement joins TRBV27 to TRBJ2-5; 7 nucleotides align to TRBD2. This CDR3 comprises 14 residues. V lost 2 bases and J lost 1; bases outside the gene matches: 1. The V gene's germline CDR1 is MNHEY and CDR2 SMNVEV (reference sequence). The CDR3 is CASSLSGVQETQYF. The CDR3 DNA reads TGTGCCAGCAGTTTAAGCGGGGTCCAAGAGACCCAGTACTTC.

The sample holds a few counts of this clone. In DNA form, the CDR3 reads TGCGCCAGCAGCTTGCGGACTAGCGGGGACAATGAGCAGTTCTTC. Protein: CASSLRTSGDNEQFF. The rearrangement uses TRBV4-1 and TRBJ2-1; 12 bases align to TRBD2. The CDR3 totals 15 residues. Germline CDR1 reads MGHRA; CDR2 reads YSYEKL. V lost 5 bases to trimming and J lost 5 bases; unmatched junction nucleotides: 4.

The rearrangement uses TRBV4-3 and TRBJ2-3; TRBD1 is a possible D gene (6 bases). V lost 3 bases, J lost 0 bases, and 16 bases lay in between. The CDR3 totals 17 residues. Germline CDR1 LGHNA, CDR2 YSLEER. CDR3 sequence reads: CASSQAADRTSTDTQYF. In DNA form, the CDR3 reads TGCGCCAGCAGCCAGGCTGCCGACAGGACTAGCACAGATACGCAGTATTTT.

This chain connects TRBV6-5 to TRBJ1-2; 7 bases align to TRBD1. The V gene end was trimmed by 6 bases and the J gene end by 7 bases; junction bases not matched to a gene: 14. The CDR3 is 15 residues long. The germline gives CDR1 MNHEY, CDR2 SVGAGI. CDR3 protein: CASRVNRGEGSGYTF. As DNA, the CDR3 is TGTGCCAGCAGAGTTAACAGGGGCGAGGGAAGTGGCTACACCTTC.

The chain recombines TRBV30 with TRBJ1-2; D ambiguous. Trimming stripped 0 bases from V and 4 bases from J, with 12 bases between. CDR1 and CDR2 from the germline V gene are GTSNPN and SVGIG (reference sequence). The length of the CDR3 is 14 residues. As DNA, the CDR3 is TGTGCCTGGAGTGTGAGCGGCACCTTCTATGGCTACACCTTC. Translation: CAWSVSGTFYGYTF.

This chain connects TRBV5-1 to TRBJ1-6, with D hard to call. Germline V CDR1 and CDR2: SGHRS, YFSETQ. The CDR3 runs 14 residues. V lost 4 bases to trimming and J lost 0 bases, with 5 bases between them. As DNA, the CDR3 is TGCGCCAGCAGCCGTATCTCCTATAATTCACCCCTCCACTTT. Protein product: CASSRISYNSPLHF.

The rearrangement links TRBV5-6 to TRBJ1-4, with D possibly being TRBD1 (6 bases). Per germline, CDR1 SGHDT and CDR2 YYEEEE. Trimming stripped 4 bases from V and 9 bases from J, with 16 bases between. The CDR3 totals 14 residues. The CDR3 nucleotides read TGTGCCAGCAGCCTGGGGGCAGGTCTGAAAAAACTGTTTTTT. It encodes CASSLGAGLKKLFF.

This chain links TRBV29-1 with TRBJ2-3; no clear D gene. The CDR3 has 13 amino acids. The germline CDR1 and CDR2 sequences are SQVTM and ANQGSEA. The V end was cut by 4 bases, the J end by 2 bases, with 10 bases between. The CDR3 protein is CSVAKLNTDTQYF. In DNA form, the CDR3 reads TGCAGCGTTGCAAAGCTGAACACAGATACGCAGTATTTT.

The chain combines TRBV6-6 with TRBJ1-4; TRBD1 matches at 12 bases. The CDR3 is made up of 16 amino acids. With 7 bases clipped from V and 6 bases from J, the junction kept 9 bases outside the gene matches. Germline values: CDR1 MNHNY, CDR2 SVGAGI (reference sequence). CDR3 sequence reads: CASTQGQGASYEKLFF. The DNA for the CDR3 is TGTGCCAGCACCCAGGGACAGGGGGCGTCATATGAAAAACTGTTTTTT.